This TCR beta chain was sequenced for a study of cytomegalovirus exposure and HLA in healthy donors. Study-level findings and limits: Researchers catalogued roughly 150 TCR beta chains as cytomegalovirus-associated. Several of the most significant clusters were apparently associated with common viral pathogens in a later analysis.

For this clone: Antigen: not known.

PCR was performed using 60 Vbeta and 13 Jbeta primers. The protocol was immunoSEQ multiplex PCR, while the TCRdb copy is restricted to in-frame clones and leaves out a portion. The data show more than 110,000 clones, approximately 80% seen once. Losses at the gene ends were 0 bases for V and 4 bases for J; bases not matched to a gene: 4. CDR1 is SGDLS, CDR2 YYNGEE, per germline. This CDR3 comprises 16 residues. The sequence was obtained from a man younger than 45 in good health and CMV-seropositive. The sample taken for sequencing was PBMCs. This chain links TRBV9 with TRBJ2-5; 12 positions match TRBD2. The CDR3 region has the DNA TGTGCCAGCAGCGTAGGGGGGACTAGCGGGCCAGAGACCCAGTACTTC. Translating it yields CASSVGGTSGPETQYF.